This entry lists 8 T cell receptor beta chains sequenced from one sample in a study of blood T cell repertoires in COVID-19. The protocol was immunoSEQ multiplex PCR, while the TCRdb copy is restricted to in-frame clones and leaves out a portion. The sample includes some 180,000 clones, 65% to 80% seen only once; the top ten take under 20%. The sample taken for sequencing was PBMCs or T cells enriched from blood (not recorded which). The receptors derive from an older woman in a cohort exposed to, infected with or recovered from COVID-19 (not recorded which).

This clone showed up just once. The genes are TRBV25-1 and TRBJ1-2; D may be TRBD1 (5 bases). The germline V gene encodes CDR1 MGHDK and CDR2 SYGVNS. There are 16 residues in the CDR3. V was shortened by 1 base and J by 8 bases, with 20 bases between the two germline ends. This CDR3 reads CASSELSRAGRSGYTF. CDR3 in DNA: TGTGCCAGCAGTGAATTAAGTCGAGCAGGGAGGAGCGGCTACACCTTC.

This chain connects TRBV6-2 or TRBV6-3 to TRBJ2-7; the match to TRBD2 covers 7 bases. V was pared by 2 bases and J by 6 bases, with 4 bases of the junction left unmatched. The CDR3 is made up of 13 amino acids. Germline values: CDR1 MNHEY, CDR2 SVGEGT. CDR3 nucleotide sequence: TGTGCCAGCAGTTACAATGTAGCGGGCGAGCAGTACTTC. It is translated as CASSYNVAGEQYF.

The chain has TRBV6-4 and TRBJ2-1, with a possible D match to TRBD2 (6 bases). V gave up 1 base and J gave up 5 bases, with 12 bases separating them. This CDR3 contains 15 residues. Germline CDR1 and CDR2: MRHNA and SNTAGT. The chain's CDR3 is CASSDYPGGNNEQFF. The CDR3 region has the DNA TGTGCCAGCAGTGACTACCCCGGGGGTAACAATGAGCAGTTCTTC.

The chain joins TRBV4-3 to TRBJ2-3; 11 positions agree with TRBD2. In germline, CDR1 is LGHNA, CDR2 YSLEER. This CDR3 spans 17 amino acids. V was pared by 0 bases and J by 1 base, with 3 bases of the junction left unmatched. CDR3 amino acids: CASSQDRLAGRTDTQYF. The CDR3 DNA reads as TGCGCCAGCAGCCAAGACCGACTAGCGGGGCGCACAGATACGCAGTATTTT.

The gene calls are TRBV28 and TRBJ2-7, with TRBD2 matching over 8 bases. Germline CDR1 is MDHEN and CDR2 is SYDVKM. Trimming took 5 bases from V and 3 from J; bases not matched to a gene: 6. The CDR3 runs to 14 residues. CDR3 amino acids: CASSLSGSDYEQYF. The DNA of the CDR3 is TGTGCCAGCAGTCTCAGCGGGAGCGACTACGAGCAGTACTTC.

V and J are TRBV7-8 and TRBJ1-6; D is undetermined. Germline-derived CDR1 and CDR2 are SGHVS and FQNEAQ. The CDR3 extends over 12 amino acids. The germline V and J ends were trimmed by 5 bases and 5 bases, with 4 bases remaining between them. CDR3 nucleotides: TGTGCCAGCAGCCTAAATAATTCACCCCTCCACTTT. It translates to CASSLNNSPLHF. The whole variable domain, remainder taken from reference TRBV7-8 and TRBJ1-6, is GAGVSQSPRYKVAKRGQDVALRCDPISGHVSLFWYQQALGQGPEFLTYFQNEAQLDKSGLPSDRFFAERPEGSVSTLKIQRTQQEDSAVYLCASSLNNSPLHFGNGTRLTVT.

This chain connects TRBV28 to TRBJ1-2; D is possibly TRBD1 (6 bases). This CDR3 spans 14 amino acids. Trimming cost V 7 bases and J 5 bases, with 17 bases left between them. Germline lookup yields CDR1 MDHEN and CDR2 SYDVKM. CDR3 bases: TGTGCCAGCACTTCAACCCTGGGGGCATATGGCTACACCTTC. It encodes CASTSTLGAYGYTF.

V is TRBV27 and J is TRBJ1-6; TRBD1 agrees at 10 bases. The CDR3 sequence is 15 residues long. Losses at the gene ends were 5 bases for V and 9 bases for J; bases not matched to a gene: 7. Germline assignment: CDR1 MNHEY and CDR2 SMNVEV (reference sequence). The CDR3 DNA reads as TGTGCCAGCAGTATCAGACAGGGGGCGAGTTCACCCCTCCACTTT. Its translation is CASSIRQGASSPLHF.